Presented here are 27 T cell receptor beta chains from one specimen sequenced in a study of cytomegalovirus exposure and HLA in healthy donors. Researchers ran the PCR with 60 Vbeta and 13 Jbeta primers. Measured with immunoSEQ multiplex PCR; TCRdb has only the in-frame clones, and not every one. The data show about 190,000 clones, with 75% to 80% seen just once and approximately 14% held by the top ten. The sequencing sample was made of PBMCs. Receptors were obtained from a woman in her twenties or thirties in good health and CMV-seropositive.

This chain connects TRBV28 to TRBJ1-2; D uncertain. V dropped 8 bases and J dropped 2 bases, with 12 bases sitting between them. This CDR3 spans 13 amino acids. Germline CDR1 and CDR2: MDHEN and SYDVKM. The DNA of the CDR3 is TGTGCCAGCGGCCCGAATCAAAACTATGGCTACACCTTC. Translation gives CASGPNQNYGYTF.

The chain employs TRBV28 and TRBJ2-5, with TRBD1 identical over 7 bases. With 4 bases clipped from V and 2 bases from J, the junction kept 10 bases outside the gene matches. The CDR3 totals 16 residues. Looked up from germline, CDR1 is MDHEN and CDR2 is SYDVKM. The CDR3 coding sequence is TGTGCCAGCAGTTCCGGGCTTGGGACAGCTCAAGAGACCCAGTACTTC. It specifies CASSSGLGTAQETQYF. The whole variable domain, filled in from reference TRBV28 and TRBJ2-5, reads DVKVTQSSRYLVKRTGEKVFLECVQDMDHENMFWYRQDPGLGLRLIYFSYDVKMKEKGDIPEGYSVSREKKERFSLILESASTNQTSMYLCASSSGLGTAQETQYFGPGTRLLVL.

J is TRBJ2-7 and V is TRBV7-9; 8 bases line up with TRBD1. The trim removed 1 base at V and 2 bases at J, leaving 1 base unmatched. Germline lookup yields CDR1 SEHNR and CDR2 FQNEAQ (reference sequence). CDR3 size: 14 residues. In DNA form, the CDR3 reads TGTGCCAGCAGCTTAGAGGGACAGGCCTACGAGCAGTACTTC. This sequence encodes CASSLEGQAYEQYF. The whole variable domain, remainder taken from reference TRBV7-9 and TRBJ2-7, is DTGVSQNPRHKITKRGQNVTFRCDPISEHNRLYWYRQTLGQGPEFLTYFQNEAQLEKSRLLSDRFSAERPKGSFSTLEIQRTEQGDSAMYLCASSLEGQAYEQYFGPGTRLTVT.

In its sample, this clone was seen a few times. The rearrangement joins TRBV2 to TRBJ1-4; TRBD1 is a possible D gene (6 bases). The CDR3 is made up of 11 amino acids. Trimming stripped 7 bases from V and 8 bases from J, with 8 bases between. CDR1 is SNHLY and CDR2 is FYNNEI in the germline V gene. The CDR3 loop reads CASTRGEKLFF. The CDR3 DNA reads TGTGCCAGCACCAGGGGCGAAAAACTGTTTTTT.

The rearrangement uses TRBV9 and TRBJ2-7; 7 bases align to TRBD1. V shed 4 bases and J 0 bases; nucleotides not matched to a gene: 7. This CDR3 spans 15 amino acids. Germline assignment: CDR1 SGDLS and CDR2 YYNGEE. The CDR3 coding sequence is TGTGCCAGCAGCCCTGGACAGGCAAACTCCTACGAGCAGTACTTC. Translation: CASSPGQANSYEQYF.

This chain joins TRBV30 and TRBJ1-1; D is unclear. There are 14 residues in the CDR3. Trimming took off 4 bases at V and 2 bases at J, with 14 bases between the two ends. Germline assignment: CDR1 GTSNPN and CDR2 SVGIG (reference sequence). The CDR3 DNA follows: TGTGCCTGGAAAGTCAGGCGGGTCAACACTGAAGCTTTCTTT. Protein sequence: CAWKVRRVNTEAFF.

This clone has just one count. The gene calls are TRBV5-1 and TRBJ1-2; 10 nucleotides agree with TRBD1. The trim removed 0 bases at V and 6 bases at J, leaving 2 bases unmatched. The CDR3 consists of 14 residues. Germline CDR1 reads SGHRS; CDR2 reads YFSETQ. In nucleotides, the CDR3 is TGCGCCAGCAGCTTGGATGGGACAGGGGATGGCTACACCTTC. This translates into CASSLDGTGDGYTF. The full variable domain, with the rest looked up from reference TRBV5-1 and TRBJ1-2, is KAGVTQTPRYLIKTRGQQVTLSCSPISGHRSVSWYQQTPGQGLQFLFEYFSETQRNKGNFPGRFSGRQFSNSRSEMNVSTLELGDSALYLCASSLDGTGDGYTFGSGTRLTVV.

The gene calls are TRBV7-2 and TRBJ2-7; the match to TRBD1 covers 10 bases. Per the germline V gene, CDR1 is SGHTA and CDR2 is FQGNSA. CDR3 length: 16 amino acids. The junction had 10 bases not matched to a gene; V was cut back by 5 bases and J by 3 bases. The CDR3 region has the DNA TGTGCCAGCAGCCGCACCGGCGGGACAGGGGACTACGAGCAGTACTTC. Translation gives CASSRTGGTGDYEQYF.

The J gene is TRBJ2-5, the V gene TRBV30; D gene uncertain. V dropped 0 bases and J dropped 6 bases, with 14 bases sitting between them. The CDR3 totals 14 residues. Looked up from germline, CDR1 is GTSNPN and CDR2 is SVGIG (reference sequence). The CDR3 nucleotides read TGTGCCTGGAGTGTAAGTTCGGGTCGGAAGACCCAGTACTTC. Encoded protein: CAWSVSSGRKTQYF.

The rearrangement uses TRBV6-6 and TRBJ2-3, with TRBD2 matching 8 bases. The length of the CDR3 is 16 residues. The J segment lost 4 bases and the V segment lost 6 bases, leaving 12 bases of the junction unmatched. Germline V gene data show CDR1 as MNHNY and CDR2 as SVGAGI (reference sequence). The CDR3 spells CASRSATGGRSDTQYF. CDR3 DNA sequence: TGTGCCAGCAGGTCTGCCACGGGGGGGCGGTCAGATACGCAGTATTTT.

The gene calls are TRBV5-4 and TRBJ2-5; perhaps TRBD1 as D (5 bases). This CDR3 region has 13 residues. The V end was cut by 3 bases, the J end by 5 bases, with 11 bases between. Germline CDR1 reads SGHNT; CDR2 reads YYREEE (reference sequence). The CDR3 sequence: CASSSGILETQYF. In DNA, the CDR3 is TGTGCCAGCAGCTCAGGGATATTGGAGACCCAGTACTTC.

In this sample, this clone turned up once. The chain employs TRBV7-3 and TRBJ1-5; maybe TRBD1 (5 bases). This CDR3 has 17 residues. Trimming removed 5 bases at V and 0 bases at J, with 17 bases between. Germline CDR1 and CDR2: SGHTA and FQGTGA. This CDR3 reads CASSPRRGGYSNQPQHF. CDR3 in DNA: TGTGCCAGCAGCCCTCGGCGGGGGGGATATAGCAATCAGCCCCAGCATTTT.

The V call is TRBV6-1, the J call TRBJ1-5, with D possibly TRBD1 on 5 matching bases. The germline gives CDR1 MNHNS, CDR2 SASEGT. This CDR3 is 14 amino acids long. The V end lost 7 bases, the J end lost 5 bases, and 15 bases lay between the germline ends. The CDR3: CASTPNRGDQPQHF. Written as DNA, the CDR3 is TGTGCCAGCACCCCGAACCGGGGGGATCAGCCCCAGCATTTT.

The rearrangement links TRBV30 to TRBJ2-3; a possible D gene is TRBD2 (7 bases). This CDR3 is built from 19 residues. The germline CDR1 and CDR2 sequences are GTSNPN and SVGIG (reference sequence). The ends were cut back, 1 base at V and 2 bases at J, with 25 bases in the middle. CDR3 in DNA: TGTGCCTGGAGTGGAGGTACAAAACCGGGGGGCGGCCCCACAGATACGCAGTATTTT. This encodes CAWSGGTKPGGGPTDTQYF. Drawing the rest from reference TRBV30 and TRBJ2-3, the complete variable domain is SQTIHQWPATLVQPVGSPLSLECTVEGTSNPNLYWYRQAAGRGLQLLFYSVGIGQISSEVPQNLSASRPQDRQFILSSKKLLLSDSGFYLCAWSGGTKPGGGPTDTQYFGPGTRLTVL.

The chain joins TRBV13 to TRBJ2-3, with D possibly TRBD2 on 6 matching bases. V was cut by 4 bases and J by 5 bases, with 16 bases left in between. Germline loops: CDR1 PRHDT, CDR2 FYEKMQ (reference sequence). The CDR3 loop spans 15 amino acids. CDR3 loop: CASSSPGPRGDTQYF. The CDR3 DNA reads as TGTGCCAGCAGCTCCCCCGGCCCGCGGGGAGATACGCAGTATTTT. The variable domain in full, with the rest retrieved from reference TRBV13 and TRBJ2-3, is AAGVIQSPRHLIKEKRETATLKCYPIPRHDTVYWYQQGPGQDPQFLISFYEKMQSDKGSIPDRFSAQQFSDYHSELNMSSLELGDSALYFCASSSPGPRGDTQYFGPGTRLTVL.

The chain combines TRBV19 with TRBJ1-2; D is unresolved. Germline CDR1 LNHDA, CDR2 SQIVND (reference sequence). The ends were cut back, 9 bases at V and 7 bases at J, with 30 bases in the middle. The CDR3 sequence is 17 residues long. The chain's CDR3 is CASYPPASRGALGGYTF. The CDR3 DNA reads TGTGCCAGCTACCCACCGGCGTCACGGGGAGCCTTAGGTGGCTACACCTTC.

Remarks on this clone: One end of the junction varies from germline; a read error may be responsible. This chain uses TRBV7-2 with TRBJ1-5, with D unresolved. Germline assignment: CDR1 SGHTA and CDR2 FQGNSA. The length of the CDR3 is 13 residues. The CDR3 DNA sequence: TGTGCCAGCGGCTTGCAGGTTGGACAGCCCCAGCATTTT. Its translation is CASGLQVGQPQHF.

This clone was seen a handful of times. J is TRBJ1-6 and V is TRBV5-1, with D tentatively TRBD1 (6 bases). The V end was cut by 9 bases, the J end by 10 bases, with 14 bases between. Germline CDR1 SGHRS, CDR2 YFSETQ. This CDR3 comprises 12 residues. The CDR3, as DNA: TGCGCCAACTGGGACACCCACTCACCCCTCCACTTT. Translated: CANWDTHSPLHF.

The J gene is TRBJ2-7, the V gene TRBV19, with 10 nucleotides matching TRBD1. V gave up 5 bases and J gave up 3 bases; unmatched junction bases: 7. CDR3 size: 15 residues. The germline V gene encodes CDR1 LNHDA and CDR2 SQIVND (reference sequence). For the CDR3, the DNA is TGTGCCAGTAGTTATGGGACAGGGGATGGCTACGAGCAGTACTTC. This codes for CASSYGTGDGYEQYF.

The chain employs TRBV5-6 and TRBJ2-5, with 7 bases that match TRBD2. The CDR3 extends over 13 amino acids. Germline CDR1 is SGHDT and CDR2 is YYEEEE. The V and J ends lost 6 bases and 5 bases, in that order; junction bases with no gene match: 7. The CDR3 DNA follows: TGTGCCAGCACCCCCGGACTAGTGGAGACCCAGTACTTC. It yields the protein CASTPGLVETQYF. Supplemented by reference TRBV5-6 and TRBJ2-5, the full variable domain reads DAGVTQSPTHLIKTRGQQVTLRCSPKSGHDTVSWYQQALGQGPQFIFQYYEEEERQRGNFPDRFSGHQFPNYSSELNVNALLLGDSALYLCASTPGLVETQYFGPGTRLLVL.

The J gene is TRBJ2-5, the V gene TRBV7-9; TRBD2 agrees at 11 bases. Germline trimming cut 1 base from V and 5 bases from J; bases unmatched to any gene: 6. This CDR3 is built from 16 residues. The germline gives CDR1 SEHNR, CDR2 FQNEAQ (reference sequence). DNA for the CDR3: TGTGCCAGCAGCTTAGAGACTAGCGGGGTCGGGGAGACCCAGTACTTC. Its translation is CASSLETSGVGETQYF.

As regards this clone: Compared with germline, one end of the junction differs, possibly owing to a read error. The chain is built from TRBV11-2 and TRBJ2-7; 12 bases are a match to TRBD1. CDR3 length equals 16 residues. The germline gives CDR1 SGHAT, CDR2 FQNNGV. Here the CDR3 reads CASSFLPGQGAFEQYF. The CDR3 region has the DNA TGTGCCAGCAGCTTTCTTCCGGGACAGGGGGCTTTCGAGCAGTATTTC. The full variable domain, in which reference TRBV11-2 and TRBJ2-7 provide the parts outside the CDR3, is EAGVAQSPRYKIIEKRQSVAFWCNPISGHATLYWYQQILGQGPKLLIQFQNNGVVDDSQLPKDRFSAERLKGVDSTLKIQPAKLEDSAVYLCASSFLPGQGAFEQYFGPGTRLTVT.

The chain combines TRBV5-1 with TRBJ1-1; 8 bases align to TRBD1. CDR3 length: 15 amino acids. With V trimmed by 3 bases and J by 0 bases, 4 bases remained unmatched. The V gene's germline CDR1 is SGHRS and CDR2 YFSETQ. The CDR3 DNA follows: TGCGCCAGCAGCTACCGGACAGGGATGAACACTGAAGCTTTCTTT. Translated: CASSYRTGMNTEAFF. The entire variable domain, with the rest obtained from reference TRBV5-1 and TRBJ1-1, is as follows: KAGVTQTPRYLIKTRGQQVTLSCSPISGHRSVSWYQQTPGQGLQFLFEYFSETQRNKGNFPGRFSGRQFSNSRSEMNVSTLELGDSALYLCASSYRTGMNTEAFFGQGTRLTVV.

The chain is built from TRBV10-3 and TRBJ1-1; D may be TRBD1 (6 bases). The germline CDR1 and CDR2 sequences are ENHRY and SYGVKD. V was clipped by 3 bases and J by 6 bases, with 14 bases between them. The CDR3 extends over 14 amino acids. In DNA form, the CDR3 reads TGTGCCATCAGTGACAGGGGCTCCAGGCCTGAAGCTTTCTTT. Protein sequence: CAISDRGSRPEAFF.

The chain has TRBV6-5 and TRBJ2-1, with 11 bases identical to TRBD2. The CDR3 consists of 16 residues. Germline values: CDR1 MNHEY, CDR2 SVGAGI. The J segment lost 1 base and the V segment lost 4 bases, leaving 3 bases of the junction unmatched. The CDR3 here is CASSSGTSGSYNEQFF. In nucleotides, the CDR3 is TGTGCCAGCAGTTCAGGGACTAGCGGTTCCTACAATGAGCAGTTCTTC.

This clone was found a few times. The chain carries TRBV19 and TRBJ1-5, with 8 positions matching TRBD1. The V segment lost 8 bases and the J segment 2 bases; nucleotides outside the gene matches: 5. This CDR3 region has 14 residues. CDR1 and CDR2 from the germline V gene are LNHDA and SQIVND (reference sequence). CDR3 protein: CASQTGDGNQPQHF. CDR3 bases: TGTGCCAGTCAGACAGGGGACGGCAATCAGCCCCAGCATTTT.

This clone showed up just once. The chain combines TRBV28 with TRBJ1-1; TRBD1 agrees at 8 bases. Trimming removed 6 bases from V and 7 bases from J; junction bases left unmatched: 10. Germline-derived CDR1 and CDR2 are MDHEN and SYDVKM. This CDR3 spans 14 amino acids. The CDR3: CASRTAGGRDEAFF. CDR3 nucleotides: TGTGCCAGCAGGACGGCAGGGGGCAGGGATGAAGCTTTCTTT.